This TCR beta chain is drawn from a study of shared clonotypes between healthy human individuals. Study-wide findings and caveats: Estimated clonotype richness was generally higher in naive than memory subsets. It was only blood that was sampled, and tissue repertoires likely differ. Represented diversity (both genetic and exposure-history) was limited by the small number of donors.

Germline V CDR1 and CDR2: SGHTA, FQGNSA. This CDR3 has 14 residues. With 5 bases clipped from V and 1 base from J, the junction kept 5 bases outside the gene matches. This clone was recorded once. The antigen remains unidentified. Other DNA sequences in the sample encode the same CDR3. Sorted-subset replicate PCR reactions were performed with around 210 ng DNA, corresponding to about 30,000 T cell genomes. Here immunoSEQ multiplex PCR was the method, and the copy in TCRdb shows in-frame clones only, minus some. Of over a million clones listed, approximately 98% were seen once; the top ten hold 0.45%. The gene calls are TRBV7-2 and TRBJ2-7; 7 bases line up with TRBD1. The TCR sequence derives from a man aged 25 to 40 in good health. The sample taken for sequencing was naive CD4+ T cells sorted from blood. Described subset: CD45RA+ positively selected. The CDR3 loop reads CASSPRQGSYEQYF. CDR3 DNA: TGTGCCAGCAGCCCAAGACAGGGTTCCTACGAGCAGTACTTC. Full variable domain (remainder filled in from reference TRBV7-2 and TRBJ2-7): GAGVSQSPSNKVTEKGKDVELRCDPISGHTALYWYRQSLGQGLEFLIYFQGNSAPDKSGLPSDRFSAERTGGSVSTLTIQRTQQEDSAVYLCASSPRQGSYEQYFGPGTRLTVT.